This TCR beta chain came from a study of cytomegalovirus exposure and HLA in healthy donors. General study findings and limits: Later analysis found that TCR beta chains associated with HLA were more clonally expanded than other, equally common chains.

As to this clone: Antigen specificity is unknown.

The study ran its PCR with 60 Vbeta and 13 Jbeta primers. In the authors' workflow: Roughly 80 million unique TCR beta chains, around 11 million of them shared, were counted by a later analysis. Some clones are missing from TCRdb's copy, which holds only in-frame ones; the method was immunoSEQ multiplex PCR. The V and J calls and the clone size are those of that table, but D and trimming were determined from the DNA. This table holds about 96,000 clones, roughly 79% found once. Germline CDR1 and CDR2: SGHTA and FQGTGA. The CDR3 has 15 amino acids. The junction had 8 bases not matched to a gene; V was cut back by 4 bases and J by 3 bases.

V and J are TRBV7-3 and TRBJ2-5; 7 bases fit TRBD2. The sequence derives from a woman in her sixties or seventies in good health and CMV-seropositive. Sequenced sample: PBMCs. The CDR3 DNA is TGTGCCAGCAGCTCCTATAGCGGGTCTGAAGAGACCCAGTACTTC. Translated: CASSSYSGSEETQYF.